The 17 T cell receptor beta chains in this list originate from one sample, sequenced in a study of PD-L1 blockade in urothelial cancer. Sequencing used immunoSEQ multiplex PCR; TCRdb keeps in-frame clones, though not all of them. This sample has approximately 32,000 clones, with approximately 80% found just once. The specimen comprised PBMCs, sampled around atezolizumab (anti-PD-L1) treatment. The receptors come from a man in his sixties with urothelial cancer.

V and J are TRBV5-1 and TRBJ1-3, with TRBD1 identical over 8 bases. J was trimmed by 1 base and V by 4 bases; bases with no gene match: 4. Germline V gives CDR1 SGHRS, CDR2 YFSETQ. The CDR3 sequence is 15 residues long. The CDR3 loop reads CASSPGQVSGNTIYF. DNA for the CDR3: TGCGCCAGCAGCCCGGGACAGGTTTCTGGAAACACCATATATTTT.

The chain has TRBV11-3 and TRBJ2-3; 9 bases map to TRBD2. The CDR3 sequence is 20 residues long. The V segment lost 0 bases and the J segment 8 bases; nucleotides outside the gene matches: 21. Germline CDR1 is SGHNT and CDR2 is YENEEA. CDR3 coding DNA: TGTGCCAGCAGCTTAGAATCGTGGCCAGCGGGAGGCCCGGGCAGGGGTACGCAGTATTTT. Amino acids: CASSLESWPAGGPGRGTQYF.

This clone has just one count. The J gene is TRBJ1-5, the V gene TRBV6-1, with 7 bases matching TRBD1. V shed 8 bases, J shed 1 base, and the junction held 2 bases outside the gene matches. The CDR3 length is 13 residues. Germline loops: CDR1 MNHNS, CDR2 SASEGT. CDR3 in amino acids: CASYRGSNQPQHF. The CDR3 DNA sequence: TGTGCCAGCTACAGGGGAAGCAATCAGCCCCAGCATTTT.

The chain couples TRBV25-1 to TRBJ2-3, with D unresolved. V lost 0 bases to trimming and J lost 10 bases, with 11 bases between them. The CDR3 runs to 13 residues. Germline values: CDR1 MGHDK, CDR2 SYGVNS. DNA for the CDR3: TGTGCCAGCAGTGAATATACGGGTGAACCGCAGTATTTT. Protein: CASSEYTGEPQYF.

The chain couples TRBV5-4 to TRBJ1-2, with TRBD1 identical over 8 bases. CDR3 length equals 15 residues. Per the germline V gene, CDR1 is SGHNT and CDR2 is YYREEE (reference sequence). Trimming at V came to 4 bases and at J to 3 bases, leaving 8 bases not matched to a gene. CDR3 nucleotides: TGTGCCAGCAGCCGTGGACAGGGAAGTCACTATGGCTACACCTTC. Amino acids: CASSRGQGSHYGYTF. Looking up the rest from reference TRBV5-4 and TRBJ1-2 gives the full variable domain: ETGVTQSPTHLIKTRGQQVTLRCSSQSGHNTVSWYQQALGQGPQFIFQYYREEENGRGNFPPRFSGLQFPNYSSELNVNALELDDSALYLCASSRGQGSHYGYTFGSGTRLTVV.

The chain carries TRBV5-1 and TRBJ2-2, with TRBD1 matching 10 bases. This CDR3 is 15 amino acids long. Germline assignment: CDR1 SGHRS and CDR2 YFSETQ. V shed 5 bases, J shed 5 bases, and the junction held 6 bases outside the gene matches. CDR3 nucleotides: TGCGCCAGCAGACAGCGGACAGGGGGTACCGGGGAGCTGTTTTTT. This encodes CASRQRTGGTGELFF.

This clone was detected only a few times. A far larger clone is only one base removed, so a read error is likely. Other DNA sequences in this specimen translate into the identical CDR3. V gene TRBV4-1 combines with J gene TRBJ2-7; 7 bases are shared with TRBD1. The CDR3 spans 13 residues. V shed 2 bases, J shed 6 bases, and the junction held 4 bases outside the gene matches. CDR1 is MGHRA, CDR2 YSYEKL, per germline. The CDR3 bases are TGCGCCAGCAGCCAACGGACAGGCCGCGAGCAGTACTTC. It encodes CASSQRTGREQYF.

The chain uses TRBV29-1 and TRBJ2-1; 8 nucleotides line up with TRBD2. Trimming at V came to 7 bases and at J to 2 bases, leaving 10 bases not matched to a gene. The germline V gene encodes CDR1 SQVTM and CDR2 ANQGSEA. This CDR3 has 15 residues. This CDR3 reads CSADPGGPPYNEQFF. CDR3 nucleotides: TGCAGCGCCGACCCGGGAGGGCCCCCCTACAATGAGCAGTTCTTC.

This clone was observed a single time. The V call is TRBV7-9, the J call TRBJ2-2, with D perhaps matching TRBD2 (6 bases). Germline CDR1 reads SEHNR; CDR2 reads FQNEAQ (reference sequence). The CDR3 extends over 17 amino acids. Trimming shortened V by 10 bases and J by 0 bases, and 21 bases separated the two germline ends. For the CDR3, the DNA is TGTGCCACCTATTCAGCGGGCGCGATATCGAACACCGGGGAGCTGTTTTTT. It yields the protein CATYSAGAISNTGELFF.

This chain uses TRBV4-2 with TRBJ2-2, with 11 bases aligning to TRBD2. Per germline, CDR1 LGHNA and CDR2 YNFKEQ. The junction had 1 base not matched to a gene; V was cut back by 1 base and J by 3 bases. The CDR3 is made up of 16 amino acids. The CDR3 loop is CASSQVAGGHTGELFF. In DNA form, the CDR3 reads TGTGCCAGCAGCCAAGTAGCGGGGGGGCACACCGGGGAGCTGTTTTTT.

This clone was recorded a few times. V usage is TRBV6-1 and J usage is TRBJ1-2, with D possibly matching TRBD1 (5 bases). The ends were cut back, 8 bases at V and 8 bases at J, with 12 bases in the middle. Germline V CDR1 and CDR2: MNHNS, SASEGT. CDR3 length equals 11 residues. This CDR3 is CASGRGEGYTF. The CDR3 nucleotides read TGTGCCAGCGGAAGGGGCGAAGGCTACACCTTC.

The chain links TRBV6-4 to TRBJ1-2; TRBD1 agrees at 7 bases. The CDR3 is 15 residues long. CDR1 is MRHNA and CDR2 is SNTAGT in the germline V gene. V shed 6 bases and J 4 bases; nucleotides not matched to a gene: 11. The CDR3 DNA sequence: TGTGCCAGCAGAGTACAGGGGAAGGGGATCTATGGCTACACCTTC. Its translation: CASRVQGKGIYGYTF.

The chain is built from TRBV6-5 and TRBJ1-5; maybe TRBD1 (5 bases). V lost 6 bases and J 2 bases, leaving 11 bases between the germline ends. From germline, CDR1 is MNHEY and CDR2 SVGAGI. This CDR3 region has 14 residues. The CDR3 DNA reads TGTGCCAGCAGGACAGTTCATGGCAATCAGCCCCAGCATTTT. Translating it yields CASRTVHGNQPQHF.

The V and J genes are TRBV30 and TRBJ1-1, with D possibly matching TRBD1 (5 bases). Per germline, CDR1 GTSNPN and CDR2 SVGIG (reference sequence). Trimming took 1 base from V and 5 from J, leaving 23 bases between them. The CDR3 consists of 17 residues. The CDR3 spells CAWSGRLPGMFGTEAFF. The CDR3 nucleotides are TGTGCCTGGAGTGGACGGCTGCCAGGGATGTTCGGGACTGAAGCTTTCTTT. Combining the CDR3 with reference TRBV30 and TRBJ1-1 gives the whole variable domain SQTIHQWPATLVQPVGSPLSLECTVEGTSNPNLYWYRQAAGRGLQLLFYSVGIGQISSEVPQNLSASRPQDRQFILSSKKLLLSDSGFYLCAWSGRLPGMFGTEAFFGQGTRLTVV.

The chain combines TRBV2 with TRBJ2-1; TRBD1 is a possible D gene (6 bases). Germline values: CDR1 SNHLY, CDR2 FYNNEI. The length of the CDR3 is 13 residues. Trimming left V 6 bases short and J 9 bases short, with 15 bases between. The CDR3 sequence is CASSATGSGEQFF. DNA of the CDR3: TGTGCCAGCAGCGCTACAGGGTCGGGTGAGCAGTTCTTC.

The rearrangement joins TRBV14 to TRBJ2-2; no reliable D call. The germline V gene has CDR1 SGHDN and CDR2 FVKESK. The CDR3 totals 14 residues. The V and J ends lost 4 bases and 5 bases respectively, with 11 bases between them. The CDR3 DNA reads as TGTGCCAGCAGCCGGTACAGTCAGACCGGGGAGCTGTTTTTT. Residues: CASSRYSQTGELFF.

The V call is TRBV5-1, the J call TRBJ1-2; 11 bases match TRBD1. The germline V gene has CDR1 SGHRS and CDR2 YFSETQ. Losses at the gene ends were 4 bases for V and 4 bases for J; bases not matched to a gene: 9. The CDR3 runs 16 residues. This CDR3 is CASSEGQGARRYGYTF. The DNA for the CDR3 is TGCGCCAGCAGCGAAGGACAGGGGGCGAGACGCTATGGCTACACCTTC.